The source of this T cell receptor beta chain is a study of blood T cells in healthy people across ages. The authors ran a second PCR of 7 to 11 cycles using a sample-barcoded 5' primer and a J-beta primer mix. Using its own MiXCR run on the 5' RACE reads, TCRdb lists one record per CDR3 protein. This sample carries around 800,000 distinct CDR3 sequences, around 24% of them seen once, and the ten largest clones take 3%. These same records also appear under a second study, on T cells of mothers and their children.

This sequence originates from a boy between 10 and 17 years old in good health. Input material: blood.

The CDR3 region is CAISESGESEDTQYF. The CDR3 DNA is TGTGCCATCAGTGAGTCCGGGGAGTCTGAAGATACGCAGTATTTT. The chain has TRBV10-3 and TRBJ2-3; tentatively, D is TRBD2 (5 bases). Germline CDR1 is ENHRY and CDR2 is SYGVKD. The CDR3 consists of 15 residues. The V end lost 0 bases, the J end lost 5 bases, and 12 bases lay between the germline ends.